Presented here are 4 T cell receptor beta chains from one specimen sequenced in a study of human T cells and chemical hapten exposure. Time point described: patch test 1, 2 weeks after DPC sensitization. Stated treatment: therapeutic diphenylcyclopropenone sensitization with weekly scalp DPC. TCRdb reanalysed the RACE reads using MiXCR and keeps one entry per CDR3 protein. The table includes under 450,000 distinct CDR3 sequences, 4.8% detected once. The sample consisted of whole blood, taken in connection with sensitization to the hapten diphenylcyclopropenone (DPC). Receptors originate from a woman aged 50 to 65 with alopecia areata. Some clones in this sample may be carry-over from other donors' samples.

In this sample, this clonotype turned up many times. The chain has TRBV7-2 and TRBJ1-2; TRBD1 matches at 10 bases. The CDR3 consists of 16 residues. The V and J ends lost 4 bases and 8 bases, in that order; junction bases with no gene match: 13. Germline CDR1 reads SGHTA; CDR2 reads FQGNSA. CDR3 sequence (DNA): TGTGCCAGCAGCTCCTCCGGGACAGGGGATTTAGGAGGCTACACCTTC. It translates to CASSSSGTGDLGGYTF. Full variable domain (rest looked up from reference TRBV7-2 and TRBJ1-2): GAGVSQSPSNKVTEKGKDVELRCDPISGHTALYWYRQSLGQGLEFLIYFQGNSAPDKSGLPSDRFSAERTGGSVSTLTIQRTQQEDSAVYLCASSSSGTGDLGGYTFGSGTRLTVV.

The sample holds many counts of this clonotype. This chain uses TRBV7-8 with TRBJ1-1; D is uncertain. Germline CDR1 SGHVS, CDR2 FQNEAQ. The CDR3 spans 14 residues. V lost 2 bases and J lost 6, with 13 bases in between. This CDR3 is CASSLSFGSAEAFF. The CDR3 nucleotides read TGTGCCAGCAGCTTAAGTTTTGGGTCGGCTGAAGCTTTCTTT.

The chain has TRBV5-1 and TRBJ2-3, with a possible D match to TRBD1 (5 bases). Deletions cut 0 bases from V and 5 bases from J, with 10 bases between. CDR1 SGHRS and CDR2 YFSETQ come from the germline V gene. The CDR3 consists of 14 residues. CDR3 sequence (DNA): TGCGCCAGCAGCTTGGATTTAAGGGGAGATACGCAGTATTTT. This encodes CASSLDLRGDTQYF.

Here the CDR3 DNA reads TGTGCCAGCAGCCCGGGACAGGGGTTATTGGAGCAGTACTTC. Encoded protein: CASSPGQGLLEQYF. The V gene is TRBV7-9, the J gene TRBJ2-7; 10 bases map to TRBD1. The J segment lost 7 bases and the V segment lost 5 bases, leaving 8 bases of the junction unmatched. The CDR3 has 14 amino acids. The germline V gene encodes CDR1 SEHNR and CDR2 FQNEAQ (reference sequence).